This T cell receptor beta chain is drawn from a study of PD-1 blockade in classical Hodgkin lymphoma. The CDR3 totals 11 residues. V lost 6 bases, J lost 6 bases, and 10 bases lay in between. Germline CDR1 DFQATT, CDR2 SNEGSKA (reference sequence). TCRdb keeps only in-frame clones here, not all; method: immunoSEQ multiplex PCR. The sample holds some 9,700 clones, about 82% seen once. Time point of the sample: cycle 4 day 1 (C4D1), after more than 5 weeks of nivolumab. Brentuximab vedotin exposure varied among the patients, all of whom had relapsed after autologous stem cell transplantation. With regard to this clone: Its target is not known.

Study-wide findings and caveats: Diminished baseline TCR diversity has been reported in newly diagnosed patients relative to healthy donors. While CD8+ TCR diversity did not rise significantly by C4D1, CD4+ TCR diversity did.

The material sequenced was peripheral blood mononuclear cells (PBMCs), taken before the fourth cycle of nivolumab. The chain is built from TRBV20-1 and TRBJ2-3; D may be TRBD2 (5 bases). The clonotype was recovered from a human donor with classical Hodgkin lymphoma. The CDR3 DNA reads TGCAGTGCCCCGACGGGGGATACGCAGTATTTT. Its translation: CSAPTGDTQYF.